These 20 T cell receptor beta chains came from one sample sequenced in a study of blood T cell repertoires in COVID-19. Clones were read by immunoSEQ multiplex PCR, and TCRdb kept only the in-frame ones, dropping some. The data hold 100,000 to 150,000 clones, with approximately 90% observed a single time. The specimen was peripheral blood. Source of these receptors: a human donor in a cohort sampled during active COVID-19.

V usage is TRBV5-1 and J usage is TRBJ2-1; D gene uncertain. CDR1 SGHRS and CDR2 YFSETQ come from the germline V gene. This CDR3 spans 15 amino acids. The V end was cut by 1 base, the J end by 0 bases, with 8 bases between. The CDR3 protein is CASSLPGDSYNEQFF. Written as DNA, the CDR3 is TGCGCCAGCAGCTTGCCAGGCGACTCCTACAATGAGCAGTTCTTC.

Concerning this clone itself: The identical CDR3 is also encoded by other nucleotide sequences in the sample. In DNA, the CDR3 is TGTGCCAGCAGCCACGGACTAGCGGGGTACAATGAGCAGTTCTTC. Translating gives CASSHGLAGYNEQFF. V and J are TRBV7-9 and TRBJ2-1; 12 nucleotides agree with TRBD2. The CDR3 spans 15 residues. Germline V gene data show CDR1 as SEHNR and CDR2 as FQNEAQ (reference sequence). Losses at the gene ends were 5 bases for V and 4 bases for J; bases not matched to a gene: 3.

The chain recombines TRBV18 with TRBJ2-7; TRBD2 agrees at 9 bases. This CDR3 is 15 amino acids long. CDR1 and CDR2 from the germline V gene are KGHSH and LQKENI. V lost 3 bases to trimming and J lost 3 bases; unmatched junction nucleotides: 6. Here the CDR3 reads CASSPEAGGFYEQYF. The CDR3 coding sequence is TGTGCCAGCTCACCTGAGGCGGGAGGGTTCTACGAGCAGTACTTC.

V and J are TRBV18 and TRBJ2-5, with a possible D match to TRBD1 (5 bases). Germline V lookup: CDR1 KGHSH, CDR2 LQKENI. This CDR3 is 13 amino acids long. V dropped 5 bases and J dropped 7 bases, with 14 bases sitting between them. CDR3 nucleotides: TGTGCCAGCTCAGGGGCTGAAAAGGTGACCCAGTACTTC. This translates into CASSGAEKVTQYF.

This chain joins TRBV6-5 and TRBJ1-6, with 11 bases lining up with TRBD1. Germline lookup yields CDR1 MNHEY and CDR2 SVGAGI. The V gene end was trimmed by 10 bases and the J gene end by 7 bases; junction bases not matched to a gene: 6. This CDR3 has 14 residues. This CDR3 reads CATSDRGHNSPLHF. The CDR3 DNA follows: TGTGCCACTTCGGACAGGGGGCACAATTCACCCCTCCACTTT.

This clone has just a few counts. The CDR3 DNA sequence: TGCAGCGTTGCTGAGGGGGCTCTCTATGGCTACACCTTC. Translating gives CSVAEGALYGYTF. The chain combines TRBV29-1 with TRBJ1-2, with 7 positions matching TRBD1. There are 13 residues in the CDR3. The V gene's germline CDR1 is SQVTM and CDR2 ANQGSEA. Trimming took 4 bases from V and 4 from J; bases not matched to a gene: 6.

V usage is TRBV6-5 and J usage is TRBJ2-3; possibly TRBD2 for D (5 bases). V was clipped by 6 bases and J by 7 bases, with 17 bases between them. This CDR3 spans 14 amino acids. From germline, CDR1 is MNHEY and CDR2 SVGAGI. The CDR3 DNA reads as TGTGCCAGCAGATCGGGCGGGTTGGAAAATACGCAGTATTTT. Translating it yields CASRSGGLENTQYF.

The genes are TRBV4-1 and TRBJ2-7; D might be TRBD1 (6 bases). Germline lookup yields CDR1 MGHRA and CDR2 YSYEKL. Trimming shortened V by 0 bases and J by 2 bases, and 8 bases separated the two germline ends. The CDR3 is made up of 14 amino acids. The CDR3 region has the DNA TGCGCCAGCAGCCAAGAGGGACATCCCTACGAGCAGTACTTC. Translating gives CASSQEGHPYEQYF.

This chain links TRBV6-6 with TRBJ2-1; D perhaps matches TRBD1 (6 bases). The germline CDR1 and CDR2 sequences are MNHNY and SVGAGI (reference sequence). V was clipped by 5 bases and J by 4 bases, with 15 bases between them. The CDR3 sequence is 15 residues long. The CDR3 DNA reads as TGTGCCAGCAGTCAACAAAAGACAGGATACAATGAGCAGTTCTTC. It is translated as CASSQQKTGYNEQFF.

The rearrangement links TRBV10-1 to TRBJ2-3, with 7 bases that match TRBD2. CDR3 length: 18 residues. Unmatched junction bases numbered 18, after V lost 5 bases and J lost 4 bases. Germline values: CDR1 WNHNN, CDR2 SYGVQD (reference sequence). The CDR3 DNA reads TGCGCCAGCAGTCCCGGGGGACTACCTCTGGAGGAGTCAGATACGCAGTATTTT. Its translation: CASSPGGLPLEESDTQYF.

The genes are TRBV19 and TRBJ2-7, with D unresolved. CDR1 and CDR2 from the germline V gene are LNHDA and SQIVND (reference sequence). The CDR3 consists of 13 residues. The V and J ends lost 5 bases and 2 bases respectively, with 10 bases between them. Here the CDR3 DNA reads TGTGCCAGTAGTGTAGGGCCGACCTACGAGCAGTACTTC. It translates to CASSVGPTYEQYF.

This clone came up a few times. The chain couples TRBV27 to TRBJ2-7, with 10 bases matching TRBD1. The CDR3 runs to 20 residues. J was trimmed by 0 bases and V by 6 bases; bases with no gene match: 20. In germline, CDR1 is MNHEY, CDR2 SMNVEV (reference sequence). CDR3 nucleotides: TGTGCCAGCAGGAGGTTTAACCGGGACAGGGGATTACTTGACTCCTACGAGCAGTACTTC. Its protein product is CASRRFNRDRGLLDSYEQYF.

Concerning this clone: The germline gene is not matched at one end of the junction; a read error may be the cause. The chain uses TRBV10-2 and TRBJ2-1, with a tentative D call TRBD1 (5 bases). This CDR3 has 16 amino acids. Germline-derived CDR1 and CDR2 are WSHSY and SAAADI. The CDR3 DNA sequence: TGCGCCAGCAGTGAGCTCGACCAGGGCTCCGACAATGAGCAGTTCTTC. The encoded protein is CASSELDQGSDNEQFF.

This chain links TRBV4-1 with TRBJ1-4; D is ambiguous. CDR1 and CDR2 from the germline V gene are MGHRA and YSYEKL. Trimming took 3 bases from V and 5 from J, leaving 10 bases between them. This CDR3 is 14 amino acids long. The CDR3 sequence is CASSHRHKNEKLFF. The CDR3 DNA follows: TGCGCCAGCAGCCACCGACACAAAAATGAAAAACTGTTTTTT.

The chain uses TRBV5-1 and TRBJ2-1; 7 bases map to TRBD2. Germline V lookup: CDR1 SGHRS, CDR2 YFSETQ. This CDR3 region has 15 residues. V shed 0 bases and J 5 bases; nucleotides not matched to a gene: 5. CDR3 DNA: TGCGCCAGCAGCTTGGGACTAGCCCTCGACAATGAGCAGTTCTTC. Translation gives CASSLGLALDNEQFF.

This chain's CDR3 is CASSYAGTGKEKLFF. The CDR3 nucleotides read TGCGCCAGCAGTTACGCCGGGACAGGGAAGGAAAAACTGTTTTTT. V is TRBV4-1 and J is TRBJ1-4; 9 bases are a match to TRBD1. V was clipped by 6 bases and J by 8 bases; unmatched bases: 10. This CDR3 is built from 15 residues. CDR1 and CDR2 from the germline V gene are MGHRA and YSYEKL.

The chain combines TRBV7-2 with TRBJ1-1; 9 bases map to TRBD1. V shed 4 bases, J shed 3 bases, and the junction held 9 bases outside the gene matches. The CDR3 covers 16 residues. CDR1 SGHTA and CDR2 FQGNSA come from the germline V gene. CDR3 coding DNA: TGTGCCAGCAGCTCAACCGGGACAGGGAAGCACACTGAAGCTTTCTTT. It translates to CASSSTGTGKHTEAFF.

This chain links TRBV7-2 with TRBJ1-2; 11 bases align to TRBD1. The CDR3 has 15 residues. Trimming cost V 5 bases and J 2 bases; bases outside gene matches: 4. CDR1 SGHTA and CDR2 FQGNSA come from the germline V gene. This CDR3 reads CASSARTGGNYGYTF. The CDR3, as DNA: TGTGCCAGCAGCGCCCGGACAGGGGGCAACTATGGCTACACCTTC. Combining the CDR3 with reference TRBV7-2 and TRBJ1-2 gives the whole variable domain GAGVSQSPSNKVTEKGKDVELRCDPISGHTALYWYRQSLGQGLEFLIYFQGNSAPDKSGLPSDRFSAERTGGSVSTLTIQRTQQEDSAVYLCASSARTGGNYGYTFGSGTRLTVV.

V and J are TRBV5-8 and TRBJ1-1, with a tentative D call TRBD1 (6 bases). Between the trimmed V and J ends, which lost 0 bases and 10 bases, there was a span of 13 bases. Looked up from germline, CDR1 is SGHTS and CDR2 is YDEGEE. The CDR3 is 13 amino acids. Here the CDR3 reads CASSLVGARGAFF. As DNA, the CDR3 is TGTGCCAGCAGCTTGGTGGGGGCGAGAGGAGCTTTCTTT.

The CDR3 coding sequence is TGCGCCAGCAGCCTCCCCGGGGGGTCAGTAAGAGGCTACACCTTC. Its translation: CASSLPGGSVRGYTF. This rearrangement joins TRBV4-1 to TRBJ1-2; a weak D match, TRBD1 (5 bases). Trimming shortened V by 4 bases and J by 8 bases, and 20 bases separated the two germline ends. Germline V lookup: CDR1 MGHRA, CDR2 YSYEKL. This CDR3 spans 15 amino acids.